The TCR beta chain described here comes from a study of Graves' ophthalmopathy and Graves' hyperthyroidism. Overall study context: Peripheral blood was gathered at first diagnosis, ahead of any treatment whatsoever.

For repertoire sequencing, the TCR beta CDR3 regions were amplified from RNA transcripts. RT-PCR in the first round used HTBI primers; a second-round multiplex PCR followed. TCRdb used MiXCR to reprocess the multiplex PCR reads, holding one entry per CDR3 protein. The sample yields approximately 210,000 distinct CDR3 sequences, 25% to 35% seen once. The CDR3 length is 15 residues. Trimming removed 7 bases from V and 5 bases from J; junction bases left unmatched: 12. Germline V lookup: CDR1 MNHNS, CDR2 SASEGT. This clonotype was seen repeatedly, ten times or more. Ophthalmopathic donors had moderate-to-severe activity, CAS ≥3 and NOSPECS ≥4, with disease that had lasted under 3 months. 10 ml of fresh blood yielded the PBMCs by density gradient.

This chain connects TRBV6-1 to TRBJ2-5, with TRBD2 matching over 8 bases. Sequenced sample: peripheral blood. The TCR comes from a man between 50 and 59 years old with Graves' ophthalmopathy. This chain's CDR3 is CASKRAGGTVETQYF. In DNA form, the CDR3 reads TGTGCCAGCAAAAGGGCGGGAGGTACTGTGGAGACCCAGTACTTC.